The subject of this entry is one T cell receptor (beta chain). V shed 5 bases and J shed 2 bases, with 13 bases lying between them. The CDR3 runs 15 residues. Per the germline V gene, CDR1 is SEHNR and CDR2 is FQNEAQ (reference sequence). MiXCR, applied by TCRdb to the RT-PCR reads, yields one record per CDR3 protein. The repertoire holds approximately 720,000 distinct CDR3 sequences, with more than 13% as singletons. Sequencing was done on a sample of memory CD4+ T cells from blood. This sequence was found in a female donor in good health, serving as a healthy control. The rearrangement joins TRBV7-9 to TRBJ1-3; D remains ambiguous. The DNA of the CDR3 is TGTGCCAGCAGCCCCCTTGTGAAGGCTGGAAACACCATATATTTT. Protein product: CASSPLVKAGNTIYF.